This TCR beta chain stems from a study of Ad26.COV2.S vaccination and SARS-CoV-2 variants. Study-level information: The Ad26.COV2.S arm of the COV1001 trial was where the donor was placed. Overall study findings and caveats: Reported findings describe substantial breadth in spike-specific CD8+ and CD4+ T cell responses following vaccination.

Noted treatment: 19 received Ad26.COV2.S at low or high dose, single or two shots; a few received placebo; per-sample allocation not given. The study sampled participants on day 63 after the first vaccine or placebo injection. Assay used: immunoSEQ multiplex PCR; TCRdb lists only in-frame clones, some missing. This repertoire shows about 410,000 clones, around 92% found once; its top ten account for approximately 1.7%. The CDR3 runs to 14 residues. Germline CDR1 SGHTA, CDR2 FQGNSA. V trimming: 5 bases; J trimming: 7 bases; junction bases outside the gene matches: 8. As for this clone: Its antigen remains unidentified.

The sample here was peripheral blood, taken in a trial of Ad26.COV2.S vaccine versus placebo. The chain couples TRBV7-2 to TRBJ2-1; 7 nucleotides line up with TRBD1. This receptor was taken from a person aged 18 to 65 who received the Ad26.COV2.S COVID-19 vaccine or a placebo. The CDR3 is CASSATGLANEQFF. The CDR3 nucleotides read TGTGCCAGCAGCGCGACAGGGCTCGCGAATGAGCAGTTCTTC.